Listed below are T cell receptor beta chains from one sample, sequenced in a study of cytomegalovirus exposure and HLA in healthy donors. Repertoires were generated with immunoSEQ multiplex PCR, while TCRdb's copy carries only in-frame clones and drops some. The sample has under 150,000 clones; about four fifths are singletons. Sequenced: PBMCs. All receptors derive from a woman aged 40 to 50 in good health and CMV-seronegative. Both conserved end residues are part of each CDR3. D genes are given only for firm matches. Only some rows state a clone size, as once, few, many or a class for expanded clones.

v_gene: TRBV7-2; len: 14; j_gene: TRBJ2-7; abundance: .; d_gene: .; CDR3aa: CASSLANVQGEQYF; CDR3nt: TGTGCCAGCAGCTTAGCGAATGTGCAGGGGGAGCAGTACTTC
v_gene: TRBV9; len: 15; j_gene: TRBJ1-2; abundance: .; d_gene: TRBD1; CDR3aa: CASSAQTGKNYGYTF; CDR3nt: TGTGCCAGCAGCGCCCAGACAGGGAAAAACTATGGCTACACCTTC
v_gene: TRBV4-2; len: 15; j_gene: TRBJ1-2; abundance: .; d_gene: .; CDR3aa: CASSQGSGDNYGYTF; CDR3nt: TGTGCCAGCAGCCAGGGGTCGGGGGACAACTATGGCTACACCTTC
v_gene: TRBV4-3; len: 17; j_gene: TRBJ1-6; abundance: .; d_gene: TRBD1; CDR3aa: CASSQDWRTGGRGTLHF; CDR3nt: TGCGCCAGCAGCCAAGATTGGCGCACAGGGGGCCGTGGGACCCTCCACTTT
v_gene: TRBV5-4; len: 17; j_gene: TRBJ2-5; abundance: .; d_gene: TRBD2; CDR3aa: CASSLGASGGAGETQYF; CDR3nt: TGTGCCAGCAGCTTGGGTGCTAGCGGGGGGGCCGGGGAGACCCAGTACTTC
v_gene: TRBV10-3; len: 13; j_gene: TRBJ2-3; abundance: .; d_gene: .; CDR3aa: CAISGIGGDTQYF; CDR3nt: TGTGCCATCAGTGGAATAGGGGGAGATACGCAGTATTTT
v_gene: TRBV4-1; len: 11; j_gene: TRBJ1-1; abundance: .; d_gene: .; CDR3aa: CASSQDNEAFF; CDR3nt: TGCGCCAGCAGCCAAGACAATGAAGCTTTCTTT
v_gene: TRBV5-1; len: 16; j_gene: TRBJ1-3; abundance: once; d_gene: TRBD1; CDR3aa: CASSLTPQGAGNTIYF; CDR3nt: TGCGCCAGCAGCCTGACCCCACAGGGGGCTGGAAACACCATATATTTT
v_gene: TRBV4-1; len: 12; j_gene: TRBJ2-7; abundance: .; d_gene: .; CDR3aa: CASSQVGGEQYF; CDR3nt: TGCGCCAGCAGCCAAGTAGGGGGCGAGCAGTACTTC
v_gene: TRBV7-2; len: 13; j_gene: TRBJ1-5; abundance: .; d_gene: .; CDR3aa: CASSLRGNQPQHF; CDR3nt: TGTGCCAGCAGCCTCAGAGGGAATCAGCCCCAGCATTTT
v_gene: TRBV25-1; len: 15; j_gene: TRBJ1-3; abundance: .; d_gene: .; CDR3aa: CASSDYQGSGNTIYF; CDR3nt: TGTGCCAGCAGTGATTACCAGGGCTCTGGAAACACCATATATTTT
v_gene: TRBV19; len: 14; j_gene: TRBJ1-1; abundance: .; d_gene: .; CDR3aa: CASIAGSANTEAFF; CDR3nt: TGTGCCAGTATAGCGGGCAGTGCCAACACTGAAGCTTTCTTT
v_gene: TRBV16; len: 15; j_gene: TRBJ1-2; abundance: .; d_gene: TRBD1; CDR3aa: CASSQSGQGSYGYTF; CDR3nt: TGTGCCAGCAGCCAATCGGGACAGGGCAGCTATGGCTACACCTTC
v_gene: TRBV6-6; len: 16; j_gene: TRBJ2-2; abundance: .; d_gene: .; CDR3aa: CASSYLAGNPAGELFF; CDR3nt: TGTGCCAGCAGTTACTTGGCGGGAAATCCCGCCGGGGAGCTGTTTTTT
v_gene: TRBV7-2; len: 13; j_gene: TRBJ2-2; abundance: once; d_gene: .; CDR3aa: CASSFGFTGELFF; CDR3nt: TGTGCCAGCAGCTTCGGGTTTACCGGGGAGCTGTTTTTT
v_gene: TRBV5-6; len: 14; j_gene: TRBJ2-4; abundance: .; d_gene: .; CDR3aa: CASSLPTGGGIQYF; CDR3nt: TGTGCCAGCAGCTTACCGACAGGTGGGGGCATTCAGTACTTC
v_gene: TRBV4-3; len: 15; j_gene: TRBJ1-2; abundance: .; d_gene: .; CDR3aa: CASSQGRGANYGYTF; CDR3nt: TGCGCCAGCAGCCAAGGGCGGGGGGCGAACTATGGCTACACCTTC
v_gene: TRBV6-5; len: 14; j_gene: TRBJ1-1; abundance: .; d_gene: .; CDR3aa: CASSPQGTVLEAFF; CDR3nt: TGTGCCAGCAGTCCCCAGGGGACGGTTCTCGAAGCTTTCTTT
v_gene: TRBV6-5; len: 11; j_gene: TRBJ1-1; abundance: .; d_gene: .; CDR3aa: CASKADTEAFF; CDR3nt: TGTGCCAGCAAGGCGGACACTGAAGCTTTCTTT
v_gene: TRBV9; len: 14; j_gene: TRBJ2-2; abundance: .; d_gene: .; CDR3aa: CASSPPPGTGELFF; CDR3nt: TGTGCCAGCAGCCCCCCCCCAGGTACCGGGGAGCTGTTTTTT
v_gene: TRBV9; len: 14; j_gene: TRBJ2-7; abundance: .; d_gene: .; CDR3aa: CASSVGSRDYEQYF; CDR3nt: TGTGCCAGCAGCGTAGGATCCAGGGACTACGAGCAGTACTTC
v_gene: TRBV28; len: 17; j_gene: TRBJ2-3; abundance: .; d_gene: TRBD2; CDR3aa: CASSYEALAGFTDTQYF; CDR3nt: TGTGCCAGCAGTTATGAGGCACTAGCGGGATTCACAGATACGCAGTATTTT
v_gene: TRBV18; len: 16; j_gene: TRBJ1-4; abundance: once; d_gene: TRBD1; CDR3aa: CASSPRSAGQGEKLFF; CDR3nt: TGTGCCAGCTCACCACGATCCGCTGGACAGGGGGAAAAACTGTTTTTT
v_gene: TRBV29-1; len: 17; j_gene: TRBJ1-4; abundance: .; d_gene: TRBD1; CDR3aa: CSVAPNRGGTAGEKLFF; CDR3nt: TGCAGCGTGGCCCCCAACAGGGGAGGAACCGCGGGGGAAAAACTGTTTTTT
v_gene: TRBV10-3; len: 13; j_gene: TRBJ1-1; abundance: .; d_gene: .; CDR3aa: CAISVAGDTEAFF; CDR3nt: TGTGCCATCAGTGTGGCAGGGGACACTGAAGCTTTCTTT
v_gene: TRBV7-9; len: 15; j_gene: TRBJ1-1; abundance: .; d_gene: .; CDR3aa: CASSLPPGVNTEAFF; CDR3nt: TGTGCCAGCAGCTTACCACCAGGGGTGAACACTGAAGCTTTCTTT
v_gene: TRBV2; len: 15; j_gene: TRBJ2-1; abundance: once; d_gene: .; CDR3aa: CASRSPEGHYNEQFF; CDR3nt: TGTGCCAGCCGATCCCCGGAGGGGCACTACAATGAGCAGTTCTTC
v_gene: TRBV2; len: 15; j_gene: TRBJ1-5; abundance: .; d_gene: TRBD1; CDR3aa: CASSLGQGRGQPQHF; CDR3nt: TGTGCCAGCAGTCTCGGACAGGGAAGGGGTCAGCCCCAGCATTTT
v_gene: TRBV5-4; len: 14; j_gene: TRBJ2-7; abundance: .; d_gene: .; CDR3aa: CASSNHRDSYEQYF; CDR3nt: TGTGCCAGCAGCAACCACAGAGACTCCTACGAGCAGTACTTC
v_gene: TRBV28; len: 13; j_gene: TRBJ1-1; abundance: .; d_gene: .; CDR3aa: CASSLSVVTEAFF; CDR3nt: TGTGCCAGCAGTTTATCGGTGGTCACTGAAGCTTTCTTT
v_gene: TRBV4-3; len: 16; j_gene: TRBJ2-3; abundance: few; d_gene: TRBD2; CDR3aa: CASSQGTSGESDTQYF; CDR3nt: TGCGCCAGCAGCCAAGGGACTAGCGGGGAATCAGATACGCAGTATTTT
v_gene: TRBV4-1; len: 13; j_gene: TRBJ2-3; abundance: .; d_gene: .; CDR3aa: CASSQDFTDTQYF; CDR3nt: TGCGCCAGCAGCCAAGACTTCACAGATACGCAGTATTTT
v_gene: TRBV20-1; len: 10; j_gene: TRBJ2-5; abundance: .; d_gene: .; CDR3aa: CSAGPETQYF; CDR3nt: TGCTCCGCGGGACCGGAGACCCAGTACTTC
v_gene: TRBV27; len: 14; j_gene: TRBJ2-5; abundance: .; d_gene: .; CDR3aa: CASSLRQVGETQYF; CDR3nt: TGTGCCAGCAGTCTAAGACAGGTTGGGGAGACCCAGTACTTC
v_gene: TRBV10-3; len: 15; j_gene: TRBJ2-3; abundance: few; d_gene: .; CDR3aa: CAIRPSRREGDTQYF; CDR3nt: TGTGCCATCAGGCCATCTCGGAGGGAAGGAGATACGCAGTATTTT
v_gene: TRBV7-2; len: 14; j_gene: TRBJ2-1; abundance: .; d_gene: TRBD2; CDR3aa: CASSPGLAFDEQFF; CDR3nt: TGTGCCAGCAGCCCGGGACTAGCGTTTGATGAGCAGTTCTTC
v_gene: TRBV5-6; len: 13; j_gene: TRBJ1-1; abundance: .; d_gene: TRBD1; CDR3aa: CASSPSPDREAFF; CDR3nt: TGTGCCAGCAGCCCCTCTCCGGACAGGGAAGCTTTCTTT
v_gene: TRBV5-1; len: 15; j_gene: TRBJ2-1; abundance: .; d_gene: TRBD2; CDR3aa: CASSPTSGRAYEQFF; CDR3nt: TGCGCCAGCAGCCCGACTAGCGGGAGGGCCTATGAGCAGTTCTTC
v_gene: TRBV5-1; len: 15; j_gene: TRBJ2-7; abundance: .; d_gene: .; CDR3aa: CASSLVLARSDEQYF; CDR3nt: TGCGCCAGCAGCTTGGTTCTGGCCCGCAGTGACGAGCAGTACTTC
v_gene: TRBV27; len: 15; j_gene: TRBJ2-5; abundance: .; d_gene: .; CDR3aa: CASRKWESYQETQYF; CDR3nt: TGTGCCAGCAGGAAATGGGAGTCGTACCAAGAGACCCAGTACTTC
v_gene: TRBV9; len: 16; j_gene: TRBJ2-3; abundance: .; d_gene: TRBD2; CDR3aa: CASSGHGTSGADTQYF; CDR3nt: TGTGCCAGCAGCGGACACGGGACTAGCGGAGCAGATACGCAGTATTTT
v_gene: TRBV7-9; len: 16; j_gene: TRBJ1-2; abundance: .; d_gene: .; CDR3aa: CASSPVPGLSNYGYTF; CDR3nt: TGTGCCAGCAGCCCCGTTCCGGGACTATCTAACTATGGCTACACCTTC
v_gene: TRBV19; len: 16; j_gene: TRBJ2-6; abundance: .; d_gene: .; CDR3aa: CASSTEGGSGANVLTF; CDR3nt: TGTGCCAGTAGTACGGAGGGGGGGAGTGGGGCCAACGTCCTGACTTTC
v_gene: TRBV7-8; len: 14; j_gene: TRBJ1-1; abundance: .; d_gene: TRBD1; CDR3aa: CASSSDRDGTEAFF; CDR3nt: TGTGCCAGCAGCTCGGACAGGGATGGCACTGAAGCTTTCTTT
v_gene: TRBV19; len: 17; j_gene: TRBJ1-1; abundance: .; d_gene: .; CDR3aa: CASSARDTSIQNTEAFF; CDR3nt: TGTGCCAGTAGTGCAAGGGACACTTCCATACAAAACACTGAAGCTTTCTTT
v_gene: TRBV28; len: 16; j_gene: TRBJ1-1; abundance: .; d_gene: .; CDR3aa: CASSLGWGRGVTEAFF; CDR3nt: TGTGCCAGCAGTTTAGGGTGGGGTAGGGGTGTCACTGAAGCTTTCTTT
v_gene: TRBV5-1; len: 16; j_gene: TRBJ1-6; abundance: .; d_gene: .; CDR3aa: CASSLTGGGQNSPLHF; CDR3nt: TGCGCCAGCAGCTTAACCGGGGGGGGTCAGAATTCACCCCTCCACTTT
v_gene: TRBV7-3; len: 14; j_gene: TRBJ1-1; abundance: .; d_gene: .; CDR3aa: CASSSTGMNTEAFF; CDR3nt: TGTGCCAGCAGCTCGACGGGTATGAACACTGAAGCTTTCTTT
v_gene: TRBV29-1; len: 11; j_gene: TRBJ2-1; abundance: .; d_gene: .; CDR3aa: CSAILSNEQFF; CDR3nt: TGCAGCGCCATCCTATCCAATGAGCAGTTCTTC
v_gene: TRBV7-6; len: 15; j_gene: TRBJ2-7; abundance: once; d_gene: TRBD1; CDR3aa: CASSLAATGFAAQYF; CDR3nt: TGTGCCAGCAGCTTAGCGGCGACAGGGTTTGCGGCGCAGTACTTC
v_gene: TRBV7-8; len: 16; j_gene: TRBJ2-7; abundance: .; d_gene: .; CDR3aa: CASSLSGGQAYYEQYF; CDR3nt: TGTGCCAGCAGCTTATCAGGAGGGCAGGCCTACTACGAGCAGTACTTC
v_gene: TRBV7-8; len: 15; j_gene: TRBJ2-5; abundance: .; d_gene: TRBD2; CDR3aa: CASSLVGWGGETQYF; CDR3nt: TGTGCCAGCAGCTTAGTTGGGTGGGGGGGAGAGACCCAGTACTTC
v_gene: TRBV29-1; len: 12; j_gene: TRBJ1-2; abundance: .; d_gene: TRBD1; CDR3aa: CSVDDRVYGYTF; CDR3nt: TGCAGCGTTGACGACAGGGTCTATGGCTACACCTTC